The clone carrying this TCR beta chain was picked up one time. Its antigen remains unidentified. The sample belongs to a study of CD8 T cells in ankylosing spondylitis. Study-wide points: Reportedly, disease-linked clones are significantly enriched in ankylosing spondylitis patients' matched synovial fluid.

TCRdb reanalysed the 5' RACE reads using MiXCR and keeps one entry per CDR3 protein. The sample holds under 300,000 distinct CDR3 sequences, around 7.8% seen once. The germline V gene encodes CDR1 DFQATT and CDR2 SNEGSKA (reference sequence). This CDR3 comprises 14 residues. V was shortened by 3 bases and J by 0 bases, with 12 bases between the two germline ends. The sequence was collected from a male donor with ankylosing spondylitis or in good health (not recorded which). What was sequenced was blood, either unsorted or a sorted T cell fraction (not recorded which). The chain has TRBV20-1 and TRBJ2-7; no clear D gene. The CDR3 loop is CSARSDLSSYEQYF. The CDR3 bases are TGCAGTGCTAGGTCTGACTTGAGCTCCTACGAGCAGTACTTC.